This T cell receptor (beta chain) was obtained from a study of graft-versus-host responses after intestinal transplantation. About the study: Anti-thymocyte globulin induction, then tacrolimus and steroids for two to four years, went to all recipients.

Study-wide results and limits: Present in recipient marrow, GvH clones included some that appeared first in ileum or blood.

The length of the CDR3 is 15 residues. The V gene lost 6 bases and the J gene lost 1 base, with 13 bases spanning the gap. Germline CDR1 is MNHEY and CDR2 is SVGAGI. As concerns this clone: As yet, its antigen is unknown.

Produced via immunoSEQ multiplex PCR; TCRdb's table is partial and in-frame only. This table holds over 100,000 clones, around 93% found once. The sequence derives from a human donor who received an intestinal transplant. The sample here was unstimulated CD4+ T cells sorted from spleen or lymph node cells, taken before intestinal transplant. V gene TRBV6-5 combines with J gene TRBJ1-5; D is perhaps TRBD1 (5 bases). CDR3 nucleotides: TGTGCCAGCAGGCCGGGACGTTTAAGCAATCAGCCCCAGCATTTT. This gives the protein CASRPGRLSNQPQHF.